A selection of T cell receptor beta chains follows, all from one sample in a study of CXCR3-negative and CXCR3-positive naive CD8 T cells. TCRdb re-called the 5' RACE reads, yielding one record per CDR3 amino acid sequence without DNA. The specimen's table records around 92,000 distinct CDR3 sequences. The material sequenced was naive CXCR3- CD8+ T cells from blood. These receptors were obtained from a human donor in good health. Some clones in this sample may be carry-over from other donors' samples. The CDR3 runs from the conserved cysteine through the conserved F or W.

>TRBJ2-2|TRBV29-1
CSVGRPTGELFF
>TRBJ2-1|TRBV5-6
CASSLPGPRFDEQFF
>TRBJ2-2|TRBV28
CASRPLAGWIVGELFF
>TRBJ1-2|TRBV12-3/TRBV12-4
CASSLTVYGYTF
>TRBJ1-1|TRBV28
CASEPSRGVSNTEAFF
>TRBJ2-3|TRBV15
CATGYGGATDTQYF
>TRBJ1-1|TRBV20-1
CSARAPPGRRTEAFF
>TRBJ2-6|TRBV10-3
CAISLGQIRSGANVLTF
>TRBJ2-7|TRBV29-1
CSPDGDRAYEQYF
>TRBJ2-1|TRBV7-3
CASSSEHYNEQFF
>TRBJ2-7|TRBV6-7
CASTSNLWRDPFSYEQYF
>TRBJ2-5|TRBV3-1
CASSQDLASGQETQYF
>TRBJ2-1|TRBV6-5
CASSYKYYNEQFF
>TRBJ2-5|TRBV6-6
CASKLAGDAETQYF
>TRBJ1-1|TRBV4-1
CASGQGAQNTEAFF
>TRBJ2-1|TRBV9
CASSPGPYNEQFF
>TRBJ1-2|TRBV7-9
CASSLGQGDYGYTF
>TRBJ1-4|TRBV4-2
CARSLTPGTGREKLFF
>TRBJ2-7|TRBV29-1
CSVEGMGTESYEQYF
>TRBJ2-2|TRBV3-1
CASSPRGRTGELFF
>TRBJ2-2|TRBV6-5
CASSKGSATGELFF
>TRBJ2-7|TRBV7-2
CASSLDPGNYEQYF